A single sample is the source of the 2 T cell receptor beta chains below, sequenced in a study of technical replicates of blood from a few donors. Only in-frame clones appear in the TCRdb table, and some are missing; sequencing was by immunoSEQ multiplex PCR. The sample has tens of thousands of clones; roughly 94% are singletons. The sample was PBMCs. The receptor source for this set is a human donor in good health. Some clones in this sample may be carry-over from other donors' samples.

The chain joins TRBV14 to TRBJ1-2; 10 nucleotides align to TRBD1. Trimming took 8 bases from V and 0 from J; bases not matched to a gene: 9. The CDR3 loop spans 16 amino acids. CDR1 is SGHDN and CDR2 is FVKESK in the germline V gene. DNA of the CDR3: TGTGCCAGCTCAGGACAGGGGGGACGAGCTAACTATGGCTACACCTTC. This encodes CASSGQGGRANYGYTF.

About this clone itself: At the DNA level, this CDR3 is encoded by other sequences in the same sample as well. The chain uses TRBV2 and TRBJ2-5; TRBD2 matches 8 bases. J lost 2 bases, V lost 6 bases, and 8 bases had no gene match. CDR1 and CDR2 from the germline V gene are SNHLY and FYNNEI. The CDR3 runs to 15 residues. CDR3 protein: CASSLRLAGQETQYF. CDR3 DNA: TGTGCCAGCAGCCTACGGTTAGCGGGGCAAGAGACCCAGTACTTC.